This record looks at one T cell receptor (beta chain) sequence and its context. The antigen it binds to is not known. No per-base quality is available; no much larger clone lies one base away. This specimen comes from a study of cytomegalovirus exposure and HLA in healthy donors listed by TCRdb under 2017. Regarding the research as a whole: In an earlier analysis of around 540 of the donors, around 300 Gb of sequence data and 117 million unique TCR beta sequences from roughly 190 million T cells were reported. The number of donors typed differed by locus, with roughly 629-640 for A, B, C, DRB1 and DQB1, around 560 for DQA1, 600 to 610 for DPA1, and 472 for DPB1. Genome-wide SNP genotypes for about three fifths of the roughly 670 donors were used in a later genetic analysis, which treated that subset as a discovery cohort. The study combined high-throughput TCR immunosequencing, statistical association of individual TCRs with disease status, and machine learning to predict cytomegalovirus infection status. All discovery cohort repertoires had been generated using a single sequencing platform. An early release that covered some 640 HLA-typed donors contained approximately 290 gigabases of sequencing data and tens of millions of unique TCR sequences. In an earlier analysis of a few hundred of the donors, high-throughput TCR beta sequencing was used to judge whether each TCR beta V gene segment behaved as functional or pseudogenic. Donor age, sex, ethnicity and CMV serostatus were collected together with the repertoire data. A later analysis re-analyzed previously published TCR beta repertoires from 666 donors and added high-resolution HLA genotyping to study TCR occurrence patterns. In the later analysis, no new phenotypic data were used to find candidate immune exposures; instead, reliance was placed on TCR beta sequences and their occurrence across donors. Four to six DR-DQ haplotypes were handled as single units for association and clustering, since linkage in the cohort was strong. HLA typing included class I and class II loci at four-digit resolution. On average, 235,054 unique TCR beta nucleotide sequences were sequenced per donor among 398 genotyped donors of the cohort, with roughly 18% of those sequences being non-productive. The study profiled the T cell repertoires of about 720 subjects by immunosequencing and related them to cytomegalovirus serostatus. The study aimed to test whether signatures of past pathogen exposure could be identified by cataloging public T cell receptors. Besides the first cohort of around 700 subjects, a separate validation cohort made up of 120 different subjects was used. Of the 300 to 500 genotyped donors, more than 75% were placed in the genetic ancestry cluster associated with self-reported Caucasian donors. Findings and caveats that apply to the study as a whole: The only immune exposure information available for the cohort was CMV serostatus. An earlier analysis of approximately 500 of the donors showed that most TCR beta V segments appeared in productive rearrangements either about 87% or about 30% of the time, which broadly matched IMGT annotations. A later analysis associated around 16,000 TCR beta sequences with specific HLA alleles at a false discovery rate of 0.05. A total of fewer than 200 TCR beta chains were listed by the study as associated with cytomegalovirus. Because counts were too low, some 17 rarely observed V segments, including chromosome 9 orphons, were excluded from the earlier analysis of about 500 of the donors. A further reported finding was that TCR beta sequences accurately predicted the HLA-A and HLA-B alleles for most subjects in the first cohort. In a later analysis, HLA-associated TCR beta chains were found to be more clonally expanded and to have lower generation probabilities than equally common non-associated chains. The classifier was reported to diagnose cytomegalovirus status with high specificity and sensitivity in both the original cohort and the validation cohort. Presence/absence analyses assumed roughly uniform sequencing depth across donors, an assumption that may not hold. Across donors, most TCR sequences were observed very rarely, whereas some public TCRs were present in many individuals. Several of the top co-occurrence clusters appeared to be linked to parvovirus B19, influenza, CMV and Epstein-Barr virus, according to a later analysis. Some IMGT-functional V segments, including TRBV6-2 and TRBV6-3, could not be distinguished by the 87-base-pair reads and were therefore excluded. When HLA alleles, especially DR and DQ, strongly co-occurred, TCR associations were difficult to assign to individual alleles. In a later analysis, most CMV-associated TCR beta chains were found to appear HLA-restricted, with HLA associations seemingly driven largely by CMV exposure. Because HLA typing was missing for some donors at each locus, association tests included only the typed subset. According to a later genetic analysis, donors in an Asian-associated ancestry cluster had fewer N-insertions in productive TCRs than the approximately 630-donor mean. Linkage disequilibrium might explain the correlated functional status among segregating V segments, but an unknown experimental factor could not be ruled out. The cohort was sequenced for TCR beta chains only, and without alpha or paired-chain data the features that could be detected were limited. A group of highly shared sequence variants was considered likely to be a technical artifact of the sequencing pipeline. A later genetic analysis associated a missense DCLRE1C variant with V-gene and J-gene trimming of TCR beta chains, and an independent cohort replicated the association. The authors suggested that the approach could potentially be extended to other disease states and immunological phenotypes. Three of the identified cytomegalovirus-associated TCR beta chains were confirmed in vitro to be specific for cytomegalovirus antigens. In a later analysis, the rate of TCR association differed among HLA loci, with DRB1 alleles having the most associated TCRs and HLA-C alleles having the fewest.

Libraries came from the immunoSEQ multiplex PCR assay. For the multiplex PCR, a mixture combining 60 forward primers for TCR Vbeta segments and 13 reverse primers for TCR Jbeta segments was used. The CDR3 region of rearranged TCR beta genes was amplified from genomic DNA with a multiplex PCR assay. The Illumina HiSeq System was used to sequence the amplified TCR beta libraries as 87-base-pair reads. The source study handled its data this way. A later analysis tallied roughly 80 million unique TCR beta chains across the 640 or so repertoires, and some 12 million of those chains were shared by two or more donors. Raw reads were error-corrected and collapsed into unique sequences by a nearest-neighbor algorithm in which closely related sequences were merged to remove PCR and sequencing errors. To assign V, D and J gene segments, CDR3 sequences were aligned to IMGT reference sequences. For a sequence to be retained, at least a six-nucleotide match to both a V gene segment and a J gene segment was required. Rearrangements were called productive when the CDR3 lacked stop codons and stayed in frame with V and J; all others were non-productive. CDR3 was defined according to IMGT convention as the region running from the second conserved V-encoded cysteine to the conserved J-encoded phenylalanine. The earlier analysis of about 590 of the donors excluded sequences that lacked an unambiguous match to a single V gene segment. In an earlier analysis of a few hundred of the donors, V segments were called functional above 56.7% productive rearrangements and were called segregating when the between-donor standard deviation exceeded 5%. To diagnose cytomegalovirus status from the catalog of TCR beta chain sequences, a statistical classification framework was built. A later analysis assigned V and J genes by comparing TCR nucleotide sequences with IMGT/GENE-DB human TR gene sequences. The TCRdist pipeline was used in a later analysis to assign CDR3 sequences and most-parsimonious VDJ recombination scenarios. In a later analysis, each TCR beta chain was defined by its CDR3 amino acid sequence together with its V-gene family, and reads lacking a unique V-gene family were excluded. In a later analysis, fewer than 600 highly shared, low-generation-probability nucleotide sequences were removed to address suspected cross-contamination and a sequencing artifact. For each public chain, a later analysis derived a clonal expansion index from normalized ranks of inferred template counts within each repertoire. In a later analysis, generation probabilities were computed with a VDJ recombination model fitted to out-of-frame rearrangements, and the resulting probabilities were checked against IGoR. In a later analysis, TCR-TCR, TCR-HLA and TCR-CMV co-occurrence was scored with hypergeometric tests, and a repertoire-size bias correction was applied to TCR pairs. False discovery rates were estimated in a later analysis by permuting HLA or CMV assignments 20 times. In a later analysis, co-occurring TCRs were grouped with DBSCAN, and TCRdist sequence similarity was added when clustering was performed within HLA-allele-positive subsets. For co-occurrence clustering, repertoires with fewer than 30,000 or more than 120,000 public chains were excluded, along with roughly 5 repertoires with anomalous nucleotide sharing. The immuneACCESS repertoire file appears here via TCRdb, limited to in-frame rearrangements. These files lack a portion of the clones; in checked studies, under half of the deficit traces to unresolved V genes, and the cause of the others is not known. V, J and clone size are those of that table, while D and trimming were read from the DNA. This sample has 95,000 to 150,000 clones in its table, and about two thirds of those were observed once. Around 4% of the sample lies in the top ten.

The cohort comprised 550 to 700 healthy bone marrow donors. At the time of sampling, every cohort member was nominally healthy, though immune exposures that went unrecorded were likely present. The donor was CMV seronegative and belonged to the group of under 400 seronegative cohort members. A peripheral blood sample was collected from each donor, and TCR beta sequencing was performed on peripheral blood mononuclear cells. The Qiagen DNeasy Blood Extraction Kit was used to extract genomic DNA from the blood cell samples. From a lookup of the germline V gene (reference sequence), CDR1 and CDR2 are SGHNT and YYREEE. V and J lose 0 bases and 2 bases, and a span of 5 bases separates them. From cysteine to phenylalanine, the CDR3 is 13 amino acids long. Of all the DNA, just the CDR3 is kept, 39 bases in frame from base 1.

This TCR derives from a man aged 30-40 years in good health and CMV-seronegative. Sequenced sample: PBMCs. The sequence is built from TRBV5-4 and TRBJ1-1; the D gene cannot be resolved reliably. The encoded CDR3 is CASSLASNTEAFF. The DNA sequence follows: TGTGCCAGCAGCTTGGCGTCTAACACTGAAGCTTTCTTT. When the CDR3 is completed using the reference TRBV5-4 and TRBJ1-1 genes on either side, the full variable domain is ETGVTQSPTHLIKTRGQQVTLRCSSQSGHNTVSWYQQALGQGPQFIFQYYREEENGRGNFPPRFSGLQFPNYSSELNVNALELDDSALYLCASSLASNTEAFFGQGTRLTVV.